This T cell receptor beta chain originates from a study of blood T cell repertoires in COVID-19. Study in general: T cells, B-cell-depleted T cells, or PBMCs provided the cDNA or gDNA that served as material.

CDR1 is SGHRS, CDR2 YFSETQ, per germline. V shed 0 bases and J 6 bases; nucleotides not matched to a gene: 7. CDR3 size: 15 residues. In the authors' workflow: Counts of nucleated cells, estimated from reference gene primer amplification, were obtained. The repertoire was sequenced with immunoSEQ multiplex PCR; TCRdb's copy has only in-frame clones and lacks some. D and trimming were read from the DNA, whereas the V and J calls and clone size are those reported in that table. The sample holds just over 250,000 clones, about 88% seen once. The sample consisted of peripheral blood. The chain combines TRBV5-1 with TRBJ2-7; 9 bases are a match to TRBD1. The TCR originated in a man between 60 and 70 years old who had recovered from COVID-19. The CDR3 DNA sequence: TGCGCCAGCAGCTTGGCAAGGGACAGGGTGTCCGAGCAGTACTTC. It specifies CASSLARDRVSEQYF. The variable domain in full, completed from reference TRBV5-1 and TRBJ2-7, reads KAGVTQTPRYLIKTRGQQVTLSCSPISGHRSVSWYQQTPGQGLQFLFEYFSETQRNKGNFPGRFSGRQFSNSRSEMNVSTLELGDSALYLCASSLARDRVSEQYFGPGTRLTVT.